These 8 T cell receptor beta chains came from one sample sequenced in a study of blood T cell repertoires in COVID-19. Profiling relied on immunoSEQ multiplex PCR, and the TCRdb table lists in-frame clones only, not all of them. Here the sample spans about 220,000 clones, 82% being singletons. The sequenced sample was peripheral blood. Source of these receptors: a woman aged 80 or over with acute or convalescent COVID-19.

The J gene is TRBJ1-1, the V gene TRBV3-1 (or the pseudogene TRBV3-2), with D perhaps TRBD1 (5 bases). CDR1 LGHDT and CDR2 YNNKEL come from the germline V gene (reference sequence). The CDR3 runs to 15 residues. The V end was cut by 0 bases, the J end by 3 bases, with 11 bases between. The CDR3 coding sequence is TGTGCCAGCAGCCAAGAGTGGCAGGGCGACACTGAAGCTTTCTTT. This gives the protein CASSQEWQGDTEAFF.

The chain employs TRBV18 and TRBJ2-1; 8 nucleotides agree with TRBD2. The CDR3 has 15 amino acids. Germline loops: CDR1 KGHSH, CDR2 LQKENI. V was pared by 5 bases and J by 7 bases, with 10 bases of the junction left unmatched. The CDR3 region has the DNA TGTGCCAGCTCAGCCTCCGGGACTAGGGGAAATGAGCAGTTCTTC. It encodes CASSASGTRGNEQFF.

This clone was recorded a few times. The chain carries TRBV20-1 and TRBJ1-1, with 7 bases fitting TRBD1. Trimming cost V 6 bases and J 9 bases; bases outside gene matches: 4. The CDR3 totals 10 residues. Germline CDR1 DFQATT, CDR2 SNEGSKA (reference sequence). CDR3 amino acids: CSAEGGKAFF. The CDR3, as DNA: TGCAGTGCAGAAGGGGGCAAAGCTTTCTTT.

This chain links TRBV6-5 with TRBJ2-5; the D gene is possibly TRBD1 (6 bases). Germline V gene lookup returns CDR1 MNHEY and CDR2 SVGAGI. CDR3 length equals 13 residues. V shed 7 bases and J shed 3 bases, with 12 bases lying between them. CDR3 sequence: CASTLNREETQYF. The CDR3 coding sequence is TGTGCCAGCACCCTTAACAGGGAAGAGACCCAGTACTTC.

In this sample, this clone turned up once. The chain's CDR3 is CASSWTGGTDYEQYF. The DNA for the CDR3 is TGTGCCAGCAGTTGGACAGGGGGCACCGACTACGAGCAGTACTTC. The gene calls are TRBV28 and TRBJ2-7, with TRBD1 identical over 11 bases. CDR1 and CDR2 (germline): MDHEN, SYDVKM. The junction had 5 bases not matched to a gene; V was cut back by 4 bases and J by 3 bases. The CDR3 is made up of 15 amino acids.

The chain joins TRBV24-1 to TRBJ1-2, with D tentatively TRBD1 (5 bases). V gave up 3 bases and J gave up 7 bases, with 14 bases separating them. The CDR3 is 14 amino acids. CDR1 is KGHDR, CDR2 SFDVKD, per germline. CDR3 sequence (DNA): TGTGCCACCAGTGATCGGGCGGGGGAGTCTGGCTACACCTTC. This gives the protein CATSDRAGESGYTF.

The chain uses TRBV19 and TRBJ1-5, with D uncertain. The CDR3 covers 15 residues. The germline V gene encodes CDR1 LNHDA and CDR2 SQIVND (reference sequence). Trimming left V 4 bases short and J 2 bases short, with 12 bases between. The CDR3 reads CASSTQADGNQPQHF. Here the CDR3 DNA reads TGTGCCAGTAGTACTCAGGCCGACGGCAATCAGCCCCAGCATTTT.

V gene TRBV4-3 combines with J gene TRBJ2-7; no firm D call. CDR3 size: 14 residues. The germline V and J ends were trimmed by 2 bases and 1 base, with 9 bases remaining between them. Per germline, CDR1 LGHNA and CDR2 YSLEER. CDR3 in amino acids: CASSQTPASYEQYF. The CDR3 DNA reads TGCGCCAGCAGCCAAACTCCTGCGTCCTACGAGCAGTACTTC.